This T cell receptor (beta chain) was retrieved from a study of T cell clones after liver transplantation. Overall study context: In this trial, immunosuppression withdrawal was attempted within 2 years of liver transplant.

TCRdb's copy holds only in-frame clones and misses some; the assay was immunoSEQ multiplex PCR. This sample has about 11,000 clones, with about 76% found just once. Germline loops: CDR1 MNHEY, CDR2 SMNVEV (reference sequence). This CDR3 contains 14 residues. V gave up 4 bases and J gave up 5 bases, with 14 bases separating them. The V and J genes are TRBV27 and TRBJ1-2; D may be TRBD1 (6 bases). Source: CD4+ T cells from blood, taken about 31 months after liver transplant. The sequence derives from a human patient who received a liver transplant. Some of these T cells may belong to the graft donor. The CDR3, as DNA: TGTGCCAGCAGTTCCCGGGACACCCGTTATGGCTACACCTTC. Protein: CASSSRDTRYGYTF.